This T cell receptor (beta chain) was profiled in a study of cytomegalovirus exposure and HLA in healthy donors. This clone has only a few counts. Its antigen remains unidentified. The CDR3 is 12 amino acids. After removal of 7 bases from V and 7 bases from J, the junction contained 1 base not matched to a gene. Germline CDR1 reads MNHNS; CDR2 reads SASEGT. General study points: Apart from CMV serostatus, no immune exposure information was available.

13 Jbeta primers and 60 Vbeta primers were used for the PCR. Only in-frame clones appear in the TCRdb table, and some are missing; sequencing was by immunoSEQ multiplex PCR. The sample has about 140,000 clones; under 70% are singletons. The sequencing sample was made of PBMCs. The genes are TRBV6-1 and TRBJ1-5; 10 bases map to TRBD1. This sequence was found in a young man in good health and CMV-seropositive. CDR3 sequence: CASKTGGQPQHF. CDR3 bases: TGTGCCAGCAAGACAGGGGGCCAGCCCCAGCATTTT.